Here is one T cell receptor beta chain with its context. The assay was immunoSEQ multiplex PCR, and TCRdb's table has in-frame clones only and misses some. The sample has roughly 650,000 clones, 95% to 96% seen once. This sample stems from a study of shared clonotypes between healthy human individuals. At the level of the study: Each donor's CD4 naive and CD4 memory cells filled three plates apiece, CD8 naive two, and CD8 memory one.

Terminally differentiated effector memory CD45RA+ cells were left out of the naive CD8 fraction, which was CD45RO-negative and positively selected for CCR7. The CDR3 contains 15 residues. V was clipped by 0 bases and J by 0 bases, with 7 bases between them. Germline CDR1 is SGDLS and CDR2 is YYNGEE. Sequenced: naive CD8+ T cells sorted from blood. The receptor comes from a woman aged 25 to 45 in good health. This sequence joins TRBV9 and TRBJ2-1, with D unresolved. DNA of the CDR3: TGTGCCAGCAGCGTAGACTGGAGCTCCTACAATGAGCAGTTCTTC. This sequence encodes CASSVDWSSYNEQFF.